The 5 T cell receptor beta chains below all came from one sample that was sequenced in a study of cytomegalovirus exposure and HLA in healthy donors. The PCR was carried out with 60 Vbeta primers and 13 Jbeta primers. Here immunoSEQ multiplex PCR was the method, and the copy in TCRdb shows in-frame clones only, minus some. This table holds around 75,000 clones, about 70% found once. The sequencing input was PBMCs. The receptors shown here come from a man younger than 30 in good health and CMV-seronegative.

The rearrangement links TRBV7-2 to TRBJ1-3; the D is unclear. The ends were cut back, 5 bases at V and 0 bases at J, with 8 bases in the middle. This CDR3 is built from 14 residues. The germline CDR1 and CDR2 sequences are SGHTA and FQGNSA. The CDR3 here is CASSRESSGNTIYF. The CDR3 coding sequence is TGTGCCAGCAGCCGGGAAAGCTCTGGAAACACCATATATTTT.

The V gene is TRBV28, the J gene TRBJ2-2; D is undetermined. This CDR3 is built from 16 residues. V shed 1 base and J shed 0 bases, with 9 bases lying between them. Germline V lookup: CDR1 MDHEN, CDR2 SYDVKM. The CDR3 region has the DNA TGTGCCAGCAGTTTATTGTCAGGATCGAACACCGGGGAGCTGTTTTTT. Its translation: CASSLLSGSNTGELFF.

This chain connects TRBV4-3 to TRBJ1-2; 10 bases are a match to TRBD1. The CDR3 totals 15 residues. The V gene's germline CDR1 is LGHNA and CDR2 YSLEER. Trimming removed 2 bases from V and 6 bases from J; junction bases left unmatched: 6. The CDR3 reads CASSQTGTGVHGYTF. The CDR3 DNA follows: TGCGCCAGCAGCCAAACTGGGACAGGGGTCCATGGCTACACCTTC.

This clone has only a few counts. The chain is built from TRBV27 and TRBJ1-6; 8 bases match TRBD1. CDR3 length equals 17 residues. J gave up 5 bases and V 4 bases, and 10 bases lay outside the gene matches. The germline gives CDR1 MNHEY, CDR2 SMNVEV (reference sequence). Here the CDR3 DNA reads TGTGCCAGCAGTTCCCGCGGACAGGGAGGAGATAATTCACCCCTCCACTTT. It encodes CASSSRGQGGDNSPLHF.

This clone was counted a single time. The chain carries TRBV28 and TRBJ2-7, with a possible D match to TRBD1 (6 bases). Germline V lookup: CDR1 MDHEN, CDR2 SYDVKM. This CDR3 has 14 residues. V lost 2 bases to trimming and J lost 6 bases, with 14 bases between them. CDR3 protein: CASSLTDRISEQYF. CDR3 coding DNA: TGTGCCAGCAGTTTAACAGACAGGATTTCCGAGCAGTACTTC.